Listed here is a single T cell receptor beta chain. Its antigen is unidentified. A sample-barcoded 5' primer and a J-beta primer mix were used in a second PCR of roughly 7 to 11 cycles. Researchers report that each sample yielded at least 3 million CDR3-containing paired-end reads. TCRdb itself ran the 5' RACE reads through MiXCR, one entry per CDR3 protein. The sample has over 1,300,000 distinct CDR3 sequences, around 59% seen once. This record comes from a study of blood T cells in healthy people across ages. Study findings and constraints: The unsorted PBMCs prevented any conclusive comparison of naive versus antigen-experienced cells.

The germline gives CDR1 SNHLY, CDR2 FYNNEI. V dropped 3 bases and J dropped 4 bases, with 7 bases sitting between them. The CDR3 has 13 residues. This TCR was sampled from a man aged 18-30 years in good health. The chain joins TRBV2 to TRBJ2-1; perhaps TRBD2 as D (6 bases). The sequenced sample consisted of blood. The CDR3 bases are TGTGCCAGCAGTGACCGGGAGTACAATGAGCAGTTCTTC. This encodes CASSDREYNEQFF.